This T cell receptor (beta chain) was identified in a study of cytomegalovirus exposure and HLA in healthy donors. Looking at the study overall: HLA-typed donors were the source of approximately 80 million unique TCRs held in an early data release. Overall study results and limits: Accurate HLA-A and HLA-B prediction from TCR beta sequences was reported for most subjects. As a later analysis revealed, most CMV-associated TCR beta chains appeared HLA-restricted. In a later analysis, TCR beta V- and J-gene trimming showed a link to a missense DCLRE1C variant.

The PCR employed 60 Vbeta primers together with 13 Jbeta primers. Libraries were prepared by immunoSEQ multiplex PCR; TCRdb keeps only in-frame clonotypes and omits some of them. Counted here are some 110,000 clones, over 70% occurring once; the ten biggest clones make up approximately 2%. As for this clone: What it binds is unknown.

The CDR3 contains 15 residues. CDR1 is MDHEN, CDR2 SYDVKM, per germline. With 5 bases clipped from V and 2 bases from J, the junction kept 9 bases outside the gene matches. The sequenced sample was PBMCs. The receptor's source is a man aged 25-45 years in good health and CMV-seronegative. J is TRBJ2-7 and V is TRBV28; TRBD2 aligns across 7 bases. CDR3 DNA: TGTGCCAGCAGTACGTTGGGACTACCCCCCTACGAGCAGTACTTC. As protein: CASSTLGLPPYEQYF.